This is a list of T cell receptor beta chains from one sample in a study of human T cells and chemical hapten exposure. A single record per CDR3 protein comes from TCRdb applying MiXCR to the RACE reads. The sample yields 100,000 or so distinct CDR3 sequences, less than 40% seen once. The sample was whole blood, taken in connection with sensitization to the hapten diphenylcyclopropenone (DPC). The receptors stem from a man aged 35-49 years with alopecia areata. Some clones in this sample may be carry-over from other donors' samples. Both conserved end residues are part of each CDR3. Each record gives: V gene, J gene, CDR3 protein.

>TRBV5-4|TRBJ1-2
CASSLTGGNYGYTF
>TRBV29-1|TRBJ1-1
CSVETWAGDTNTEAFF
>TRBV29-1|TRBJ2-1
CSAEEVTGTDEQFF
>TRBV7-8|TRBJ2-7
CASSPRLAGGQPYEQYF
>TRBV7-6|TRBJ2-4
CASSLAPPASGRPQNSQNIQYF
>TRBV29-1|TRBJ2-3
CSVGGTGGPDTQYF
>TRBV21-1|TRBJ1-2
CASSIPDRDYGYTF
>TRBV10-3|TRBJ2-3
CAISELGVDTQYF
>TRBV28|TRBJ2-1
CASSSPSTGRGEQFF
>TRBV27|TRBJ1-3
CASRPLRDSGNTIYF
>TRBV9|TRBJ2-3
CASSEGLAGPTDTQYF
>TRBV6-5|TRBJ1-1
CASSRRLTGLNTEAFF
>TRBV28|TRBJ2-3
CASSLLLRADTQYF
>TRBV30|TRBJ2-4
CAWSVRLELAKNIQYF
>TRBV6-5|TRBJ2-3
CASSYPSTDTQYF
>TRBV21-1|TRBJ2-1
CASSKAQGNVYNEQFF